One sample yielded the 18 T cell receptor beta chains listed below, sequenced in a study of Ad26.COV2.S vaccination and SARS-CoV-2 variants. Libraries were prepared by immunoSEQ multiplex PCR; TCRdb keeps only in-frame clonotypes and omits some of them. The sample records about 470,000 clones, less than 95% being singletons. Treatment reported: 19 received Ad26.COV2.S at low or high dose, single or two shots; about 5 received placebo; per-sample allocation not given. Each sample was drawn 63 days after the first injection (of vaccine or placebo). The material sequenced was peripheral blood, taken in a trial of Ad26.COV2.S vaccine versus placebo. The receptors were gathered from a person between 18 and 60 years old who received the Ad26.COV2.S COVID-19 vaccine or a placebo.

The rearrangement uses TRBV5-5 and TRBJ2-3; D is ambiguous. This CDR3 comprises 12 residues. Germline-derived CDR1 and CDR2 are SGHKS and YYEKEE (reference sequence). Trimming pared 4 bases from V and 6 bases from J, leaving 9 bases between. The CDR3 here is CASSSLIDTQYF. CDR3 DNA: TGTGCCAGCAGCAGCCTAATTGATACGCAGTATTTT.

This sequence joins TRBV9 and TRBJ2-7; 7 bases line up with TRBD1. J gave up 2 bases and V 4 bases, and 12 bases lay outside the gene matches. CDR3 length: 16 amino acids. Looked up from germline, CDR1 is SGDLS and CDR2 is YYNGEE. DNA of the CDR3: TGTGCCAGCAGCCCGAGTTCCGGGACAGTCACCTACGAGCAGTACTTC. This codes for CASSPSSGTVTYEQYF.

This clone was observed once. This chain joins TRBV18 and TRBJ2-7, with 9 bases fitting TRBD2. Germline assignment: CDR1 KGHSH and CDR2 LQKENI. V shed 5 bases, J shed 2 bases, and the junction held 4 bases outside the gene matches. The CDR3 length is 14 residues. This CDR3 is CASSVAGGAYEQYF. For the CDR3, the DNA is TGTGCCAGCTCAGTTGCGGGAGGGGCCTACGAGCAGTACTTC.

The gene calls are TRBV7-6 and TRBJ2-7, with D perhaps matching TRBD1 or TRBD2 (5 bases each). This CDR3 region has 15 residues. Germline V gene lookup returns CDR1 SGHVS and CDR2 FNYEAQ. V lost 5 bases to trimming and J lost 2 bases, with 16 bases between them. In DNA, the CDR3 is TGTGCCAGCAGCCGGACTCCTAACAGGCCCTACGAGCAGTACTTC. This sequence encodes CASSRTPNRPYEQYF.

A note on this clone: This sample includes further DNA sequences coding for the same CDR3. CDR3 sequence: CASSSREKLFF. The CDR3 coding sequence is TGTGCCAGCAGTTCCCGTGAAAAACTGTTTTTT. The chain combines TRBV28 with TRBJ1-4; D gene uncertain. Germline-derived CDR1 and CDR2 are MDHEN and SYDVKM. The V end was cut by 4 bases, the J end by 7 bases, with 4 bases between. This CDR3 has 11 residues.

The chain's CDR3 is CASSPTRGGLSYNEQFF. CDR3 bases: TGTGCCAGCAGCCCCACCCGAGGGGGGCTATCCTACAATGAGCAGTTCTTC. The chain couples TRBV28 to TRBJ2-1, with D possibly being TRBD1 or TRBD2 (6 bases each). V lost 6 bases to trimming and J lost 1 base, with 19 bases between them. Per germline, CDR1 MDHEN and CDR2 SYDVKM. The CDR3 is 17 residues long.

This CDR3 reads CASSLRLVEKLFF. Written as DNA, the CDR3 is TGTGCCAGCAGTCTTCGACTGGTCGAAAAACTGTTTTTT. This rearrangement joins TRBV12-3 or TRBV12-4 to TRBJ1-4; D is unresolved. V dropped 5 bases and J dropped 8 bases, with 12 bases sitting between them. The CDR3 is 13 amino acids.

As DNA, the CDR3 is TGTGCCAGCAGCCGATCGAGACTAGCGGGACGAGGTGAGCAGTTCTTC. Translating it yields CASSRSRLAGRGEQFF. This sequence joins TRBV27 and TRBJ2-1; TRBD2 agrees at 11 bases. This CDR3 is 16 amino acids long. Germline V lookup: CDR1 MNHEY, CDR2 SMNVEV (reference sequence). Trimming removed 6 bases from V and 9 bases from J; junction bases left unmatched: 13.

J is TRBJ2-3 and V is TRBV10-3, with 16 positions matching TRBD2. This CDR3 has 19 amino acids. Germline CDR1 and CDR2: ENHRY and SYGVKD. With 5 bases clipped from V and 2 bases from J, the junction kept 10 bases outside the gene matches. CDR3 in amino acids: CAISPREGTSGRATDTQYF. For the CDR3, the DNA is TGTGCCATCAGTCCCCGGGAGGGGACTAGCGGGAGGGCCACAGATACGCAGTATTTT.

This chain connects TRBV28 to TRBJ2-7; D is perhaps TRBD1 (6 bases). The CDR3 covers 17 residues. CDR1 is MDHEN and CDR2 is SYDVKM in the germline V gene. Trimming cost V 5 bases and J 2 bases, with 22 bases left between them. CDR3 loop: CASSTGSGEWGPYEQYF. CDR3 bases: TGTGCCAGCAGTACGGGATCCGGGGAGTGGGGGCCCTACGAGCAGTACTTC.

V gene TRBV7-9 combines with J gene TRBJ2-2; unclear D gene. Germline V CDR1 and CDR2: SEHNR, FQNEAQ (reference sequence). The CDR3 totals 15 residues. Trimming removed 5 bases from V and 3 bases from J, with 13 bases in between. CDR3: CASSPEALDTGELFF. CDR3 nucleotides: TGTGCCAGCAGCCCAGAGGCGTTGGACACCGGGGAGCTGTTTTTT.

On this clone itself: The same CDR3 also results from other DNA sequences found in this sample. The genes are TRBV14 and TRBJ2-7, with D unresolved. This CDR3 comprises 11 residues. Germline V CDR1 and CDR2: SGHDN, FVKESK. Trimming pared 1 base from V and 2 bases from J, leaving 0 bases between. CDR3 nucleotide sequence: TGTGCCAGCAGCCAAGCCTACGAGCAGTACTTC. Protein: CASSQAYEQYF.

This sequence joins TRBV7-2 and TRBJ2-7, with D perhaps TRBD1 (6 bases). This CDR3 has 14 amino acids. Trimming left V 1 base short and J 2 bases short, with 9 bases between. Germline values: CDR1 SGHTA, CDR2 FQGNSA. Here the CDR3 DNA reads TGTGCCAGCAGCTTAGTACAGGGCCCCTACGAGCAGTACTTC. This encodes CASSLVQGPYEQYF.

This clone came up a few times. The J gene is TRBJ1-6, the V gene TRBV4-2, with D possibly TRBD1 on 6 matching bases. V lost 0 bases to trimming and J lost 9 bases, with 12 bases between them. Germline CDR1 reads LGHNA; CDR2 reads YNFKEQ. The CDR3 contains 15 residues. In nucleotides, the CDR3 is TGTGCCAGCAGCCAAGACGTTGGGGGCCGTTCACCCCTCCACTTT. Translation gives CASSQDVGGRSPLHF.

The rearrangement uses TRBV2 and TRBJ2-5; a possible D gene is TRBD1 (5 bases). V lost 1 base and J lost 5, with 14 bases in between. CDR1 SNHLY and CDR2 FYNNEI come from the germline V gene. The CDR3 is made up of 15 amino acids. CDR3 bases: TGTGCCAGCAGTGAAGGTAACAGGCAGAAGGAGACCCAGTACTTC. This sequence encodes CASSEGNRQKETQYF.

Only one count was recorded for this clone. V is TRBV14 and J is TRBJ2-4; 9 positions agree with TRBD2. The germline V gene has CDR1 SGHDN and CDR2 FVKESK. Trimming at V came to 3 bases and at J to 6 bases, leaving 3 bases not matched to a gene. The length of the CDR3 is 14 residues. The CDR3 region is CASSHEAGGNIQYF. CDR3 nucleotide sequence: TGTGCCAGCAGCCATGAAGCGGGGGGAAACATTCAGTACTTC.

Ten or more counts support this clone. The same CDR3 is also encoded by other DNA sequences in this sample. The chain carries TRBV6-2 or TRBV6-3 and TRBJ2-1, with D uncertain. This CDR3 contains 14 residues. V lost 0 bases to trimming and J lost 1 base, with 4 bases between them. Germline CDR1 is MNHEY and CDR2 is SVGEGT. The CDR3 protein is CASSYSTSYNEQFF. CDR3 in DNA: TGTGCCAGCAGTTACTCCACTTCCTACAATGAGCAGTTCTTC.

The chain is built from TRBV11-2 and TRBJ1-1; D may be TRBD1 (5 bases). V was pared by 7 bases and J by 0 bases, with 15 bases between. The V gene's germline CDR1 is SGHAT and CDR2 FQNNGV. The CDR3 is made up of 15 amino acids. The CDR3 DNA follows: TGTGCCAGCACCCCGGAGGGGTTCATGAACACTGAAGCTTTCTTT. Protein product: CASTPEGFMNTEAFF.